These T cell receptor beta chains were read from a single sample in a study of blood T cell repertoires in COVID-19. Profiled with immunoSEQ multiplex PCR; TCRdb holds only in-frame clones, not every one. The sample carries some 75,000 clones, 85% to 90% recorded once. The material sequenced was peripheral blood. The receptors derive from a man aged 55-75 years with acute or convalescent COVID-19. The CDR3 runs from the conserved cysteine through the conserved F or W. Each record gives: D gene, V gene, clone size, J gene, CDR3 protein, CDR3 DNA. The D gene is left open where the match is weak. Clone size, where shown, is once, few, many, or a class for clones that have expanded.

>NA|TRBV4-2|NA|TRBJ1-1
CASSQVVGNTEAFF
TGTGCCAGCAGCCAAGTTGTCGGGAACACTGAAGCTTTCTTT
>NA|TRBV24-1|once|TRBJ2-7
CATSDPGQGSYEQYF
TGTGCCACCAGTGACCCAGGGCAGGGTAGCTACGAGCAGTACTTC
>NA|TRBV10-2|NA|TRBJ2-2
CASSESAQGDTGELFF
TGCGCCAGCAGTGAGTCGGCACAGGGCGACACCGGGGAGCTGTTTTTT
>TRBD1|TRBV5-6|NA|TRBJ1-1
CASSAVGTAGRNTEAFF
TGTGCCAGCAGCGCCGTCGGGACAGCCGGGAGGAACACTGAAGCTTTCTTT
>NA|TRBV5-1|NA|TRBJ2-7
CASRLAYEQYF
TGCGCCAGCAGACTTGCCTACGAGCAGTACTTC
>NA|TRBV5-1|NA|TRBJ2-5
CASSTDKMKETQYF
TGCGCCAGCAGCACGGACAAGATGAAAGAGACCCAGTACTTC
>TRBD1|TRBV29-1|NA|TRBJ2-7
CSVAGQAYEQYF
TGCAGCGTTGCGGGACAGGCCTACGAGCAGTACTTC
>NA|TRBV9|once|TRBJ1-2
CASSPEDSEYGYTF
TGTGCCAGCAGCCCAGAGGACAGCGAATATGGCTACACCTTC
>TRBD1|TRBV7-6|NA|TRBJ1-4
CASSTPTGGSNEKLFF
TGTGCCAGCAGCACACCTACAGGGGGCTCTAATGAAAAACTGTTTTTT
>NA|TRBV15|NA|TRBJ1-1
CATSRGTLNTEAFF
TGTGCCACCAGCAGGGGGACACTGAACACTGAAGCTTTCTTT
>NA|TRBV20-1|NA|TRBJ1-6
CSASPQGSKYNSPLHF
TGCAGTGCTAGTCCGCAGGGATCGAAATATAATTCACCCCTCCACTTT
>NA|TRBV27|NA|TRBJ1-1
CASSLRGGEAFF
TGTGCCAGCAGTTTGAGGGGGGGGGAAGCTTTCTTT
>NA|TRBV6-4|NA|TRBJ2-3
CASSETWQDTQYF
TGTGCCAGCAGTGAAACCTGGCAAGATACGCAGTATTTT
>NA|TRBV14|NA|TRBJ1-2
CASSPPTQDNYGYTF
TGTGCCAGCAGCCCCCCCACCCAGGATAACTATGGCTACACCTTC
>TRBD1|TRBV6-1|NA|TRBJ2-1
CASSEDRGAILNEQFF
TGTGCCAGCAGTGAGGACAGGGGGGCTATTCTCAATGAGCAGTTCTTC
>NA|TRBV5-1|NA|TRBJ1-6
CASNAGADNSPLHF
TGCGCCAGCAACGCAGGGGCGGATAATTCACCCCTCCACTTT
>TRBD2|TRBV19|NA|TRBJ2-5
CASSNPREGLGTQYF
TGTGCCAGTAGTAACCCCCGGGAGGGGTTAGGGACCCAGTACTTC
>TRBD1|TRBV6-5|once|TRBJ1-4
CASSWDRTEKLFF
TGTGCCAGCAGTTGGGACAGGACAGAAAAACTGTTTTTT
>TRBD2|TRBV11-2|NA|TRBJ2-1
CASSQRRPGLKYNEQFF
TGTGCCAGCAGCCAAAGGAGACCGGGACTAAAATACAATGAGCAGTTCTTC
>NA|TRBV15|NA|TRBJ2-1
CATSRSSSVYNEQFF
TGTGCCACCAGCAGGAGCTCGTCCGTATACAATGAGCAGTTCTTC
>TRBD2|TRBV19|NA|TRBJ2-1
CASKLAGSYNEQFF
TGTGCCAGTAAATTAGCGGGATCCTACAATGAGCAGTTCTTC
>TRBD1|TRBV27|NA|TRBJ2-3
CASSLEGQGSDTQYF
TGTGCCAGCAGTTTAGAGGGACAGGGGTCAGATACGCAGTATTTT
>TRBD1|TRBV27|NA|TRBJ2-7
CASRRDRGFPYEQYF
TGTGCCAGCAGACGGGACAGGGGTTTTCCCTACGAGCAGTACTTC
>NA|TRBV6-5|NA|TRBJ2-5
CASSYFLGGETQYF
TGTGCCAGCAGTTACTTCTTAGGGGGAGAGACCCAGTACTTC
>NA|TRBV20-1|once|TRBJ2-1
CSASPLENSYNEQFF
TGCAGTGCGAGTCCACTAGAGAACTCCTACAATGAGCAGTTCTTC
>TRBD2|TRBV18|NA|TRBJ2-3
CASSPRPLSSGMTDTQYF
TGTGCCAGCTCACCCCGCCCCCTATCTAGCGGGATGACAGATACGCAGTATTTT
>TRBD1|TRBV7-2|NA|TRBJ1-4
CASSLGGQGGEKLFF
TGTGCCAGCAGCTTAGGGGGACAGGGCGGGGAAAAACTGTTTTTT
>TRBD1|TRBV2|once|TRBJ1-2
CASSVMQGAVSNYGYTF
TGTGCCAGCAGTGTTATGCAGGGGGCAGTATCTAACTATGGCTACACCTTC
>TRBD2|TRBV7-3|NA|TRBJ2-2
CASSSRTSGGTTGELFF
TGTGCCAGCAGCTCAAGGACTAGCGGGGGGACCACCGGGGAGCTGTTTTTT
>NA|TRBV7-2|once|TRBJ2-7
CASSRREYYEQYF
TGTGCCAGCAGCCGCAGGGAATACTACGAGCAGTACTTC
>TRBD2|TRBV4-2|once|TRBJ2-5
CASSQDPGGETQYF
TGTGCCAGCAGCCAAGATCCGGGAGGAGAGACCCAGTACTTC
>TRBD2|TRBV5-1|NA|TRBJ2-1
CASSSGLAGSNEQFF
TGCGCCAGCAGTTCGGGACTAGCCGGGAGCAATGAGCAGTTCTTC
>TRBD1|TRBV7-8|NA|TRBJ1-5
CASSTWDREVGNQPQHF
TGTGCCAGCAGCACCTGGGACAGGGAGGTCGGCAATCAGCCCCAGCATTTT
>NA|TRBV5-1|few|TRBJ1-6
CASSHGENSPLHF
TGCGCCAGCAGCCACGGGGAGAATTCACCCCTCCACTTT
>TRBD1|TRBV29-1|NA|TRBJ1-1
CSVVDRVNTEAFF
TGCAGCGTAGTGGACAGGGTAAACACTGAAGCTTTCTTT
>NA|TRBV5-1|NA|TRBJ2-5
CASSLAPGETQYF
TGCGCCAGCAGCTTGGCGCCCGGAGAGACCCAGTACTTC
>TRBD1|TRBV5-1|once|TRBJ1-3
CASSFGDRDGGNTIYF
TGCGCCAGCAGCTTTGGGGACAGGGACGGCGGAAACACCATATATTTT
>TRBD1|TRBV2|NA|TRBJ1-1
CASTPDRVVSINTEAFF
TGTGCCAGCACCCCGGACAGGGTAGTTAGTATCAACACTGAAGCTTTCTTT
>NA|TRBV4-1|once|TRBJ2-1
CASSRLSIGGYNEQFF
TGCGCCAGCAGCCGCCTGTCGATCGGCGGGTACAATGAGCAGTTCTTC
>TRBD1|TRBV7-9|NA|TRBJ2-3
CASSLDRGSTDTQYF
TGTGCCAGCAGCTTGGACAGGGGAAGCACAGATACGCAGTATTTT
>TRBD1|TRBV5-1|NA|TRBJ2-7
CASSSPGQGAYEQYF
TGCGCCAGCAGCTCCCCGGGACAGGGGGCCTACGAGCAGTACTTC
>TRBD2|TRBV10-3|NA|TRBJ2-7
CAISEGGGADEQYF
TGTGCCATCAGTGAGGGCGGGGGGGCAGACGAGCAGTACTTC
>TRBD2|TRBV4-2|once|TRBJ2-1
CASSQEDSGINEQFF
TGTGCCAGCAGCCAAGAGGATAGCGGGATAAATGAGCAGTTCTTC
>NA|TRBV29-1|NA|TRBJ2-4
CSVDLQGTGKNIQYF
TGCAGCGTAGACCTACAGGGAACCGGCAAAAACATTCAGTACTTC
>NA|TRBV2|NA|TRBJ2-3
CASQVDTQYF
TGTGCCAGTCAGGTAGATACGCAGTATTTT
>NA|TRBV7-4|once|TRBJ2-7
CASSLSVSKYEQYF
TGTGCCAGCAGCTTAAGTGTCAGTAAGTACGAGCAGTACTTC
>TRBD1|TRBV6-6|NA|TRBJ1-2
CASKGDSTGVIWGYTF
TGTGCCAGCAAGGGGGATTCAACAGGGGTGATTTGGGGCTACACCTTC
>TRBD2|TRBV20-1|NA|TRBJ2-5
CSASGTSGGKETQYF
TGCAGTGCTAGTGGGACTAGCGGGGGGAAAGAGACCCAGTACTTC
>NA|TRBV6-1|few|TRBJ1-5
CASSERGGGNQPQHF
TGTGCCAGCAGTGAACGGGGCGGGGGCAATCAGCCCCAGCATTTT
>NA|TRBV19|NA|TRBJ2-6
CASSIDTSGTSSSGANVLTF
TGTGCCAGTAGTATAGACACATCCGGGACATCTTCTTCTGGGGCCAACGTCCTGACTTTC
>TRBD1|TRBV28|NA|TRBJ1-3
CATWTGGQLYSGNTIYF
TGTGCCACGTGGACAGGGGGGCAGTTGTACTCTGGAAACACCATATATTTT
>TRBD1|TRBV11-3|NA|TRBJ2-1
CASSEQGQGSYNEQFF
TGTGCCAGCAGCGAACAGGGACAGGGCTCCTACAATGAGCAGTTCTTC
>TRBD2|TRBV5-1|NA|TRBJ2-1
CASSAPSGGDSYNEQFF
TGCGCCAGCAGCGCACCTAGCGGGGGCGATTCCTACAATGAGCAGTTCTTC
>TRBD1|TRBV4-1|NA|TRBJ2-3
CASSHSPGQVVGGTDTQYF
TGCGCCAGCAGCCACAGTCCGGGACAGGTGGTGGGAGGCACAGATACGCAGTATTTT
>NA|TRBV10-1|NA|TRBJ2-2
CASSDPTASSTGELFF
TGCGCCAGCAGTGACCCCACCGCTAGCTCCACCGGGGAGCTGTTTTTT
>NA|TRBV2|NA|TRBJ1-4
CASGRTRGTNEKLFF
TGTGCCAGCGGACGGACCAGGGGCACTAATGAAAAACTGTTTTTT
>TRBD2|TRBV18|NA|TRBJ2-3
CASRRAGDTDTQYF
TGTGCCAGCCGACGAGCGGGGGACACAGATACGCAGTATTTT